One sample yielded the 11 T cell receptor beta chains listed below, sequenced in a study of blood T cell repertoires in COVID-19. The protocol was immunoSEQ multiplex PCR, while the TCRdb copy is restricted to in-frame clones and leaves out a portion. The data contain some 200,000 clones, 70% to 90% of them singletons. Sequencing was carried out using peripheral blood. Source of these receptors: a man in his fifties who had recovered from COVID-19.

This clone turned up a few times. The chain joins TRBV11-2 to TRBJ2-2, with 7 bases lining up with TRBD2. From germline, CDR1 is SGHAT and CDR2 FQNNGV. The J segment lost 7 bases and the V segment lost 1 base, leaving 12 bases of the junction unmatched. The CDR3 is 17 residues long. In DNA form, the CDR3 reads TGTGCCAGCAGCTTAGGGGGAGGGACCCCTAGGCACGGGGAGCTGTTTTTT. It translates to CASSLGGGTPRHGELFF.

The V gene is TRBV2, the J gene TRBJ2-7; D perhaps matches TRBD1 (5 bases). CDR1 SNHLY and CDR2 FYNNEI come from the germline V gene. V lost 6 bases and J 4 bases, leaving 19 bases between the germline ends. The CDR3 has 15 amino acids. The CDR3 loop reads CASRLNRITHYEQYF. The CDR3 nucleotides are TGTGCCAGCAGACTCAACAGGATAACCCATTACGAGCAGTACTTC.

The gene calls are TRBV5-1 and TRBJ2-5, with D tentatively TRBD1 (6 bases). Per the germline V gene, CDR1 is SGHRS and CDR2 is YFSETQ. This CDR3 is built from 14 residues. V lost 3 bases and J 1 base, leaving 10 bases between the germline ends. DNA of the CDR3: TGCGCCAGCAGCTCACAGGGCTCCCAAGAGACCCAGTACTTC. Translated: CASSSQGSQETQYF.

This clone was detected once. This sequence joins TRBV6-5 and TRBJ2-4; 8 nucleotides align to TRBD1. Germline V gene sequence: CDR1 MNHEY, CDR2 SVGAGI. This CDR3 region has 12 residues. V dropped 5 bases and J dropped 8; count of bases not matched to a gene: 2. In DNA form, the CDR3 reads TGTGCCAGCAGTCGGGACAGGCACATTCAGTACTTC. It codes for CASSRDRHIQYF.

The V gene is TRBV9, the J gene TRBJ2-1; 9 bases match TRBD2. This CDR3 region has 17 residues. V was pared by 0 bases and J by 0 bases, with 4 bases of the junction left unmatched. CDR1 SGDLS and CDR2 YYNGEE come from the germline V gene. The CDR3 sequence: CASSVGYSGSSYNEQFF. The CDR3 bases are TGTGCCAGCAGCGTAGGATATAGCGGGAGCTCCTACAATGAGCAGTTCTTC.

The chain uses TRBV29-1 and TRBJ2-7; D may be TRBD1 (6 bases). This CDR3 has 13 residues. Germline V CDR1 and CDR2: SQVTM, ANQGSEA. V lost 4 bases, J lost 0 bases, and 10 bases lay in between. CDR3 nucleotides: TGCAGCGTTGGCAGGGGAAGCTCCTACGAGCAGTACTTC. This encodes CSVGRGSSYEQYF.

V is TRBV2 and J is TRBJ2-7; 9 positions match TRBD1. Trimming cost V 6 bases and J 3 bases; bases outside gene matches: 6. The CDR3 runs 14 residues. Germline values: CDR1 SNHLY, CDR2 FYNNEI. This chain's CDR3 is CASRTMGQGYEQYF. The CDR3 DNA follows: TGTGCCAGCAGGACTATGGGACAGGGCTACGAGCAGTACTTC.

The rearrangement links TRBV5-1 to TRBJ2-2; D perhaps matches TRBD1 (6 bases). Looked up from germline, CDR1 is SGHRS and CDR2 is YFSETQ. Trimming took 4 bases from V and 4 from J, leaving 14 bases between them. CDR3 length: 15 residues. The CDR3 reads CASSQGHRTTGELFF. The CDR3 bases are TGCGCCAGCAGCCAGGGACACCGGACCACCGGGGAGCTGTTTTTT.

The V call is TRBV2, the J call TRBJ1-5, with 7 bases lining up with TRBD1. Germline V gene lookup returns CDR1 SNHLY and CDR2 FYNNEI. V trimming: 6 bases; J trimming: 5 bases; junction bases outside the gene matches: 10. This CDR3 contains 15 residues. Here the CDR3 reads CASRNPGQIDQPQHF. CDR3 DNA: TGTGCCAGCAGGAATCCGGGACAGATCGATCAGCCCCAGCATTTT.

This sequence joins TRBV29-1 and TRBJ1-4; D not certain. The ends were cut back, 5 bases at V and 4 bases at J, with 26 bases in the middle. This CDR3 spans 18 amino acids. Germline CDR1 is SQVTM and CDR2 is ANQGSEA. CDR3 sequence: CSVLGVFRCVAGNEKLFF. The CDR3 DNA sequence: TGCAGCGTTTTGGGCGTATTTCGATGTGTTGCGGGTAATGAAAAACTGTTTTTT.

The chain combines TRBV27 with TRBJ1-4; 7 nucleotides agree with TRBD1. Germline loops: CDR1 MNHEY, CDR2 SMNVEV (reference sequence). The CDR3 consists of 16 residues. The J segment lost 5 bases and the V segment lost 1 base, leaving 7 bases of the junction unmatched. The CDR3 region has the DNA TGTGCCAGCAGTTTATTCCTCGCAGGGGGAAATGAAAAACTGTTTTTT. Translating it yields CASSLFLAGGNEKLFF.